This T cell receptor (beta chain) stems from a study of cytomegalovirus exposure and HLA in healthy donors. Study results and caveats: Later work associated approximately 17,000 TCR beta sequences with HLA alleles at 0.05 false discovery rate. Earlier analysis found most TCR beta V segments productive about 87% or about 30% of the time.

At sampling all donors were nominally healthy, likely with unrecorded immune exposures. This clone was seen more than once but under ten times. Its antigen is not identified. PCR employed 60 Vbeta and 13 Jbeta primers. The data were produced by immunoSEQ multiplex PCR, yet TCRdb's version contains in-frame clones alone and is incomplete. The repertoire holds about 120,000 clones, roughly 9% seen once, with 5% to 6.5% in the top ten. CDR1 and CDR2 (germline): GTSNPN, SVGIG (reference sequence). There are 12 residues in the CDR3. V was trimmed by 5 bases and J by 3 bases, leaving 10 bases between them. Sequences were obtained from PBMCs. The receptor was isolated from a woman in her 40s in good health and CMV-seropositive. The chain couples TRBV30 to TRBJ1-1; D gene unclear. The CDR3 sequence is CAWGSGDTEAFF. The CDR3 nucleotides read TGTGCCTGGGGGAGTGGGGACACTGAAGCTTTCTTT.